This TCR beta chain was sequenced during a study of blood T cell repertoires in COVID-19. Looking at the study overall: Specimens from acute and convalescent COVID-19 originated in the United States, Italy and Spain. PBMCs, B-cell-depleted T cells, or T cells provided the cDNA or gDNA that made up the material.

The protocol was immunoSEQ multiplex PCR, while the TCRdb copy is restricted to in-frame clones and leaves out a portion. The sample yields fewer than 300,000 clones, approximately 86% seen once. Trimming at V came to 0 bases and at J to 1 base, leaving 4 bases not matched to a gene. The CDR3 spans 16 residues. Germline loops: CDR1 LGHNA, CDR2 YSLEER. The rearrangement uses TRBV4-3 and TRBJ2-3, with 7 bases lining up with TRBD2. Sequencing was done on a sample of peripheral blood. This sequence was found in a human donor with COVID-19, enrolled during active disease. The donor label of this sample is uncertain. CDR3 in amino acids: CASSQEGGGGTDTQYF. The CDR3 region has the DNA TGCGCCAGCAGCCAAGAGGGGGGAGGGGGCACAGATACGCAGTATTTT.